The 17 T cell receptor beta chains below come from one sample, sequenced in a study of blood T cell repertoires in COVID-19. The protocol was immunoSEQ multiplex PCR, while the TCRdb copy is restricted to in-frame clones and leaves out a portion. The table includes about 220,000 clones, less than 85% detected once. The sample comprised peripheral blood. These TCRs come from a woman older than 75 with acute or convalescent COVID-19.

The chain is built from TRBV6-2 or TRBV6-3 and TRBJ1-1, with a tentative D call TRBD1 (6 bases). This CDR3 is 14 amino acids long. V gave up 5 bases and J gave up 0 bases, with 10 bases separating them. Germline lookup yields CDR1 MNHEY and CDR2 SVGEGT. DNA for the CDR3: TGTGCCAGCAGTCGGACAGTTATGAACACTGAAGCTTTCTTT. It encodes CASSRTVMNTEAFF.

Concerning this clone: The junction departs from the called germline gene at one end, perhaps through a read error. CDR3 sequence: CASSPLETGELFF. As DNA, the CDR3 is TGTGCCAGCTCCCCACTAGAAACCGGGGAGCTGTTTTTT. The rearrangement uses TRBV18 and TRBJ2-2; TRBD2 is a possible D gene (5 bases). The CDR3 is 13 residues long. Germline lookup yields CDR1 KGHSH and CDR2 LQKENI.

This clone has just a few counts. CDR3 nucleotides: TGTGCCAGCAGTTACTCTCAGGGGGGAAGCTCCTACGAGCAGTACTTC. Encoded protein: CASSYSQGGSSYEQYF. J is TRBJ2-7 and V is TRBV6-5, with TRBD1 as a possible D gene (7 bases). The germline V gene has CDR1 MNHEY and CDR2 SVGAGI. V was pared by 0 bases and J by 0 bases, with 12 bases between. The CDR3 totals 16 residues.

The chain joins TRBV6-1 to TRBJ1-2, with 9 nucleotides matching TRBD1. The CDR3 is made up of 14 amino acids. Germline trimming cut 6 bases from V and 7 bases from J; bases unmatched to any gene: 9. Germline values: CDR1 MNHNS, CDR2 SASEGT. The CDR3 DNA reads TGTGCCAGCAGCCGAGGACAGGGGAAAGGTGGCTACACCTTC. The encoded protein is CASSRGQGKGGYTF.

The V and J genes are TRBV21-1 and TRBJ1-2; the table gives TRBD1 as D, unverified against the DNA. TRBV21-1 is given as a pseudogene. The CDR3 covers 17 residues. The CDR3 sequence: CASSKSAPTGGPYGYTF. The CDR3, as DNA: TGTGCCAGCAGCAAATCCGCCCCGACAGGGGGACCCTATGGCTACACCTTC.

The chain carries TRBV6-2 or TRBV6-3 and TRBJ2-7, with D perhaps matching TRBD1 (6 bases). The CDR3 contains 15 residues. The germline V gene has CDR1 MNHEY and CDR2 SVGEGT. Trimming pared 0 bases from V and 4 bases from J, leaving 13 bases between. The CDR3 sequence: CASSYSGQLLYEQYF. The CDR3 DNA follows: TGTGCCAGCAGTTACTCAGGACAGCTTTTATACGAGCAGTACTTC.

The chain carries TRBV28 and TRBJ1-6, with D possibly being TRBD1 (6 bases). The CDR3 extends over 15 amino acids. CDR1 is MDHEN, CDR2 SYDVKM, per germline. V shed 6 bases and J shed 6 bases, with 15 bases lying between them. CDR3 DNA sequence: TGTGCCAGCAGCGCGGGGGGCGATGGTAATTCACCCCTCCACTTT. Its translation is CASSAGGDGNSPLHF.

The CDR3 DNA reads as TGTGCCAGCAGTTACTCGCAGGGGATCGGGCAGTACTTC. Encoded protein: CASSYSQGIGQYF. The rearrangement uses TRBV6-2 or TRBV6-3 and TRBJ2-7; possibly TRBD1 for D (6 bases). Germline V CDR1 and CDR2: MNHEY, SVGEGT. The V and J ends lost 0 bases and 9 bases respectively, with 12 bases between them. The CDR3 has 13 amino acids.

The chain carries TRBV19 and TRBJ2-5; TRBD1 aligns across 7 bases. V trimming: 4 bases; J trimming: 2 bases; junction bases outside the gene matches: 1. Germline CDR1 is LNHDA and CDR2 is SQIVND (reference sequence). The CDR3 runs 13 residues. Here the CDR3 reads CASSKDRQETQYF. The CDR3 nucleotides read TGTGCCAGTAGTAAGGACAGGCAAGAGACCCAGTACTTC.

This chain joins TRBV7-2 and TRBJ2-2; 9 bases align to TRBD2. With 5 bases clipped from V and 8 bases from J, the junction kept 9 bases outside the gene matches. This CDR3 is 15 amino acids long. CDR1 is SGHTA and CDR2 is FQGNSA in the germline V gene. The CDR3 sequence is CASSGAVAGVGELFF. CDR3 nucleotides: TGTGCCAGCAGCGGGGCGGTAGCGGGGGTGGGGGAGCTGTTTTTT.

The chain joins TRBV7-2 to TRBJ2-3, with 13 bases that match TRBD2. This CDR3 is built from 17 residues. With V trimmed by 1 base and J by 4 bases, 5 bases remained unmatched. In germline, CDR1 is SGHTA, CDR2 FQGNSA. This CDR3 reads CASSLGLLAGGADTQYF. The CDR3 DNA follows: TGTGCCAGCAGCTTAGGTCTACTAGCGGGGGGGGCAGATACGCAGTATTTT.

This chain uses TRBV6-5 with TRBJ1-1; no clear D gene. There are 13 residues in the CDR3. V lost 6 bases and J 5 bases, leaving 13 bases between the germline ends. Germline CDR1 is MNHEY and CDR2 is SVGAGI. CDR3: CASSWEAWTEAFF. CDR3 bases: TGTGCCAGCAGCTGGGAGGCATGGACTGAAGCTTTCTTT.

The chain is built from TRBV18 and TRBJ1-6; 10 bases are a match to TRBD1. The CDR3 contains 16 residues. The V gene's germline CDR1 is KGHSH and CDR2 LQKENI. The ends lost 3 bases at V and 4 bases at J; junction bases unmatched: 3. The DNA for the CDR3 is TGTGCCAGCTCACCTACGGACAGGGGGTATAATTCACCCCTCCACTTT. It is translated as CASSPTDRGYNSPLHF.

CDR3: CASSSPLRTGSGEQYF. The CDR3, as DNA: TGTGCCAGCAGCTCGCCGCTAAGGACAGGTAGCGGAGAGCAGTACTTC. V is TRBV7-3 and J is TRBJ2-7; D may be TRBD1 (7 bases). The V end lost 4 bases, the J end lost 7 bases, and 23 bases lay between the germline ends. CDR1 is SGHTA and CDR2 is FQGTGA in the germline V gene. This CDR3 contains 16 residues.

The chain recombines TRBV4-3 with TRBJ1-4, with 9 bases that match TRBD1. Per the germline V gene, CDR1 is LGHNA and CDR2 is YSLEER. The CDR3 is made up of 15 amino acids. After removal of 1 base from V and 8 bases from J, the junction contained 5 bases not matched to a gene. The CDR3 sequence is CASSQGRDREEKLFF. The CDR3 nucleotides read TGCGCCAGCAGCCAAGGACGGGACAGGGAGGAAAAACTGTTTTTT.

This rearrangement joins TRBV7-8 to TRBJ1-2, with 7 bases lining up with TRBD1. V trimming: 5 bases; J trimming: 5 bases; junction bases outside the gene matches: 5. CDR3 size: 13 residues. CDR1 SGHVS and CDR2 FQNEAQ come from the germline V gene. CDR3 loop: CASSPGQDYGYTF. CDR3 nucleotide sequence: TGTGCCAGCAGCCCTGGACAGGATTATGGCTACACCTTC. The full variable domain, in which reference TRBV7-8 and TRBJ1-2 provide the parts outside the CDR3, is GAGVSQSPRYKVAKRGQDVALRCDPISGHVSLFWYQQALGQGPEFLTYFQNEAQLDKSGLPSDRFFAERPEGSVSTLKIQRTQQEDSAVYLCASSPGQDYGYTFGSGTRLTVV.

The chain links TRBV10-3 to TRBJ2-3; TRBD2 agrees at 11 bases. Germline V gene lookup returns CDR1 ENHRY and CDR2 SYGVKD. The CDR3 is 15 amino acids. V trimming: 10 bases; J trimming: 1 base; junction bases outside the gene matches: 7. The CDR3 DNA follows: TGTGCCACCACCGATAGCGGGGGGGGCACAGATACGCAGTATTTT. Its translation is CATTDSGGGTDTQYF.